The source of this T cell receptor beta chain is a study of cytomegalovirus exposure and HLA in healthy donors. Turning to the study itself: Findings of an earlier analysis included 110 million or so unique TCR beta sequences from roughly 200 million T cells. Genetic ancestry analysis placed approximately 80% of the approximately 400 donors that were genotyped in the Caucasian-associated cluster. Study conclusions and caveats: In a later analysis, TCR beta V- and J-gene trimming was associated with a missense DCLRE1C variant. Later work found most CMV-associated TCR beta chains apparently HLA-restricted.

V was clipped by 2 bases and J by 9 bases, with 11 bases between them. This CDR3 spans 14 amino acids. CDR1 is MNHEY, CDR2 SVGAGI, per germline. A multiplex PCR was run with 60 Vbeta primers and 13 Jbeta primers. Method: immunoSEQ multiplex PCR; TCRdb's copy keeps in-frame clones and lacks some. The sample yields tens of thousands of clones, approximately 56% seen once. This clone was seen more than once but under ten times. Its antigen remains unidentified. The sequencing sample was made of PBMCs. This receptor was obtained from a woman younger than 45 in good health and CMV-seropositive. The chain links TRBV6-5 to TRBJ1-6; D is uncertain. The CDR3 nucleotides are TGTGCCAGCAGTTACGCGGGGTCCGGTTCACCCCTCCACTTT. Translating gives CASSYAGSGSPLHF.